The clone carrying this T cell receptor beta chain was seen only a few times. Together with a sample-barcoded 5' primer, a J-beta primer mix was included in a second PCR lasting about 7 to 11 cycles. TCRdb reprocessed the 5' RACE reads with MiXCR, giving one entry per CDR3 protein. The table lists about 680,000 distinct CDR3 sequences, more than 40% of them singletons, with around a third in the top ten. This sample is drawn from a study of blood T cells in healthy people across ages. Germline V gives CDR1 ENHRY, CDR2 SYGVKD. Trimming cost V 0 bases and J 5 bases; bases outside gene matches: 4. This CDR3 region has 15 residues.

Material: blood. The chain combines TRBV10-3 with TRBJ2-5; 9 bases match TRBD2. This TCR came from a woman aged 55-69 years in good health. The CDR3 spells CAISESDSGSETQYF. As DNA, the CDR3 is TGTGCCATCAGTGAGTCGGATAGCGGGAGTGAGACCCAGTACTTC.